A single sample is the source of the 24 T cell receptor beta chains below, sequenced in a study of OX40 agonist ivuxolimab in advanced cancers. Clones were read by immunoSEQ multiplex PCR, and TCRdb kept only the in-frame ones, dropping some. The data hold about 11,000 clones, with about three quarters observed a single time. Sequencing used CD4+ or CD8+ T cells sorted from blood, obtained in a trial of the OX40 agonist ivuxolimab. The receptors derive from an adult with an advanced solid tumor such as melanoma, head and neck, liver or kidney cancer.

The chain is built from TRBV19 and TRBJ2-7; 7 bases agree with TRBD2. Germline trimming cut 3 bases from V and 6 bases from J; bases unmatched to any gene: 11. From germline, CDR1 is LNHDA and CDR2 SQIVND (reference sequence). The CDR3 extends over 15 amino acids. CDR3 loop: CASSIGAGESSEQYF. The CDR3 DNA sequence: TGTGCCAGTAGTATTGGGGCGGGAGAAAGTAGCGAGCAGTACTTC.

This rearrangement joins TRBV4-2 to TRBJ2-7; TRBD1 might be the D (5 bases). From germline, CDR1 is LGHNA and CDR2 YNFKEQ. This CDR3 spans 16 amino acids. V was clipped by 1 base and J by 4 bases, with 17 bases between them. CDR3 region: CASSQAIQGSLYEQYF. DNA for the CDR3: TGTGCCAGCAGCCAAGCCATCCAGGGAAGTCTATACGAGCAGTACTTC.

This chain links TRBV28 with TRBJ2-7; D is tentatively TRBD1 or TRBD2 (6 bases each). CDR1 is MDHEN and CDR2 is SYDVKM in the germline V gene. The CDR3 has 13 residues. Deletions cut 6 bases from V and 5 bases from J, with 14 bases between. CDR3 in DNA: TGTGCCAGCAGGGAAGGGGGACTGGACGAGCAGTACTTC. It codes for CASREGGLDEQYF.

This clone was seen a single time. The chain employs TRBV19 and TRBJ2-5; 10 bases align to TRBD2. The J call may be wrong; the DNA end is better matched by TRBJ2-7. CDR3 length equals 15 residues. The germline gives CDR1 LNHDA, CDR2 SQIVND (reference sequence). The CDR3 nucleotides are TGTGCCAGTAGGCCACGGACTAGCGGCTCCTACGAGCAGTACTTC. It codes for CASRPRTSGSYEQYF.

The chain uses TRBV4-1 and TRBJ2-2; TRBD2 matches 8 bases. Germline V CDR1 and CDR2: MGHRA, YSYEKL. Trimming cost V 2 bases and J 6 bases; bases outside gene matches: 5. CDR3 length: 15 amino acids. CDR3 in DNA: TGCGCCAGCAGCCAAACCCCGGGGGGGCCCGGGGAGCTGTTTTTT. The encoded protein is CASSQTPGGPGELFF.

This chain uses TRBV4-2 with TRBJ1-1; no definite D call. CDR1 and CDR2 (germline): LGHNA, YNFKEQ. This CDR3 is built from 16 residues. V was shortened by 0 bases and J by 1 base, with 12 bases between the two germline ends. The CDR3 DNA reads as TGTGCCAGCAGCCAAGATCGGTCGGGTGAGAACACTGAAGCTTTCTTT. Translated: CASSQDRSGENTEAFF.

This clone was detected only a few times. V gene TRBV5-6 combines with J gene TRBJ2-7; D may be TRBD1 or TRBD2 (5 bases each). Germline CDR1 is SGHDT and CDR2 is YYEEEE. V was pared by 7 bases and J by 3 bases, with 11 bases between. The CDR3 has 12 residues. The CDR3 coding sequence is TGTGCCAGCCAGCAGGGAGACTACGAGCAGTACTTC. It encodes CASQQGDYEQYF.

The chain recombines TRBV30 with TRBJ2-7, with D unresolved. Between the trimmed V and J ends, which lost 0 bases and 3 bases, there was a span of 9 bases. Germline V gene data show CDR1 as GTSNPN and CDR2 as SVGIG (reference sequence). The CDR3 totals 13 residues. The CDR3 protein is CAWSVGTSYEQYF. The CDR3 coding sequence is TGTGCCTGGAGTGTGGGCACGAGCTACGAGCAGTACTTC.

The rearrangement links TRBV27 to TRBJ1-6; weak D call: TRBD1 (6 bases). The CDR3 length is 16 residues. Looked up from germline, CDR1 is MNHEY and CDR2 is SMNVEV (reference sequence). The V end was cut by 6 bases, the J end by 6 bases, with 18 bases between. The CDR3 loop is CASRTEGGRGNSPLHF. The CDR3 coding sequence is TGTGCCAGCAGGACCGAGGGGGGCAGGGGTAATTCACCCCTCCACTTT.

This clone has only a few counts. The V gene is TRBV28, the J gene TRBJ2-7, with D hard to call. CDR1 and CDR2 from the germline V gene are MDHEN and SYDVKM. Trimming took 8 bases from V and 0 from J, leaving 11 bases between them. CDR3 length: 13 amino acids. CDR3 loop: CASVSLDSYEQYF. For the CDR3, the DNA is TGTGCCAGCGTGAGTTTAGACTCCTACGAGCAGTACTTC.

J is TRBJ1-5 and V is TRBV6-1; TRBD1 is a possible D gene (6 bases). The ends were cut back, 2 bases at V and 1 base at J, with 12 bases in the middle. The CDR3 length is 16 residues. In germline, CDR1 is MNHNS, CDR2 SASEGT. CDR3 bases: TGTGCCAGCAGTGAACCGACAGGAGTCAGCAATCAGCCCCAGCATTTT. It yields the protein CASSEPTGVSNQPQHF.

The chain is built from TRBV10-1 and TRBJ2-1; D is perhaps TRBD2 (7 bases). The CDR3 is 16 residues long. Trimming cost V 7 bases and J 6 bases, with 22 bases left between them. Per the germline V gene, CDR1 is WNHNN and CDR2 is SYGVQD (reference sequence). The CDR3, as DNA: TGCGCCAGCAACGAGGGTAGGGGGGGGGCGGCCAATGAGCAGTTCTTC. Translated, it gives CASNEGRGGAANEQFF.

This rearrangement joins TRBV6-4 to TRBJ1-5; D remains ambiguous. In germline, CDR1 is MRHNA, CDR2 SNTAGT. V shed 2 bases and J shed 3 bases, with 5 bases lying between them. CDR3 length: 13 residues. CDR3 sequence: CASSDDTNQPQHF. The DNA of the CDR3 is TGTGCCAGCAGTGACGATACCAATCAGCCCCAGCATTTT.

The chain couples TRBV29-1 to TRBJ2-7; D is possibly TRBD2 (6 bases). Trimming removed 3 bases from V and 3 bases from J, with 15 bases in between. The CDR3 contains 14 residues. The germline V gene encodes CDR1 SQVTM and CDR2 ANQGSEA. CDR3 in DNA: TGCAGCGTTGAGGTGGAGGGCCTTTACTACGAGCAGTACTTC. As protein: CSVEVEGLYYEQYF.

Comment on this clone: The junction departs from the called germline gene at one end, perhaps through a read error. The V gene is TRBV5-1, the J gene TRBJ1-2; perhaps TRBD1 as D (5 bases). The length of the CDR3 is 16 residues. Germline V gives CDR1 SGHRS, CDR2 YFSETQ. CDR3 sequence reads: CVSSLDLLGRVYGYTF. Written as DNA, the CDR3 is TGCGTCAGCAGCTTGGATTTATTGGGACGAGTCTATGGCTACACCTTC.

The chain couples TRBV7-8 to TRBJ2-7, with a weak D call TRBD1 (5 bases). Trimming cost V 1 base and J 0 bases, with 16 bases left between them. The length of the CDR3 is 17 residues. Per the germline V gene, CDR1 is SGHVS and CDR2 is FQNEAQ. CDR3 coding DNA: TGTGCCAGCAGCTTAGTGGTCCTTATCCAGGGCTCCTACGAGCAGTACTTC. Its translation: CASSLVVLIQGSYEQYF.

This clone was picked up a small number of times. The chain employs TRBV6-5 and TRBJ2-3; 8 bases agree with TRBD2. V trimming: 11 bases; J trimming: 1 base; junction bases outside the gene matches: 11. The CDR3 is made up of 15 amino acids. Germline CDR1 reads MNHEY; CDR2 reads SVGAGI. In DNA form, the CDR3 reads TGTGCCTCCGACGGAGCGGGGGCCTGCACAGATACGCAGTATTTT. It translates to CASDGAGACTDTQYF.

The chain has TRBV10-3 and TRBJ2-7, with 10 positions matching TRBD1. CDR3 length: 16 residues. Germline V gene data show CDR1 as ENHRY and CDR2 as SYGVKD. J gave up 2 bases and V 0 bases, and 4 bases lay outside the gene matches. CDR3 in DNA: TGTGCCATCAGTGAGTCCGGGACAGGGGCCACCTACGAGCAGTACTTC. Its protein is CAISESGTGATYEQYF.

This clone was counted a single time. CDR3 sequence reads: CASSFPGGTDTQYF. The CDR3 nucleotides are TGTGCCAGCAGTTTCCCCGGAGGGACAGATACGCAGTATTTT. The V call is TRBV6-5, the J call TRBJ2-3, with D tentatively TRBD2 (6 bases). Per germline, CDR1 MNHEY and CDR2 SVGAGI. V lost 4 bases and J lost 3, with 11 bases in between. The CDR3 has 14 residues.

The chain carries TRBV4-1 and TRBJ2-7; possibly TRBD1 or TRBD2 for D (5 bases each). CDR3 length equals 15 residues. The V gene's germline CDR1 is MGHRA and CDR2 YSYEKL. The V end was cut by 0 bases, the J end by 3 bases, with 12 bases between. CDR3 in amino acids: CASSQDPGRNYEQYF. The CDR3 DNA follows: TGCGCCAGCAGCCAAGACCCGGGACGGAACTACGAGCAGTACTTC.

The chain links TRBV6-1 to TRBJ1-1; D may be TRBD1 (6 bases). V shed 4 bases and J shed 4 bases, with 19 bases lying between them. The CDR3 has 16 residues. Germline values: CDR1 MNHNS, CDR2 SASEGT. DNA for the CDR3: TGTGCCAGCAGTGCCTACAGGGCCTCGCAGGGCACTGAAGCTTTCTTT. It specifies CASSAYRASQGTEAFF.

The DNA for the CDR3 is TGCGCCAGCAGCCAAGGACCGAATCAGCCCCAGCATTTT. Translation gives CASSQGPNQPQHF. V usage is TRBV4-1 and J usage is TRBJ1-5; D gene ambiguous. The CDR3 has 13 amino acids. V was trimmed by 1 base and J by 4 bases, leaving 5 bases between them. Germline values: CDR1 MGHRA, CDR2 YSYEKL.

The chain employs TRBV5-1 and TRBJ2-3, with 13 bases that match TRBD2. Germline-derived CDR1 and CDR2 are SGHRS and YFSETQ. This CDR3 has 15 residues. V shed 4 bases and J 4 bases; nucleotides not matched to a gene: 3. This CDR3 reads CASSTGTSGADTQYF. The CDR3 DNA follows: TGCGCCAGCAGCACCGGGACTAGCGGGGCAGATACGCAGTATTTT.

CDR3 nucleotide sequence: TGTGCCAGCAGTTACTCGGACACCTACGAGCAGTACTTC. Residues: CASSYSDTYEQYF. The chain carries TRBV6-5 and TRBJ2-7; D perhaps matches TRBD1 (5 bases). Germline assignment: CDR1 MNHEY and CDR2 SVGAGI. The CDR3 totals 13 residues. Trimming removed 0 bases at V and 2 bases at J, with 5 bases between.